What follows describes a single T cell receptor (beta chain). Measured with immunoSEQ multiplex PCR; TCRdb has only the in-frame clones, and not every one. The sample has around 58,000 clones; more than 95% are singletons. J was trimmed by 5 bases and V by 4 bases; bases with no gene match: 7. Germline V CDR1 and CDR2: GTSNPN, SVGIG (reference sequence). This CDR3 contains 13 residues. The data were obtained in a study of control samples from healthy donors and cancer patients. This TCR came from a woman aged 18-35 years in good health. The source material was blood. The chain employs TRBV30 and TRBJ2-5, with 7 bases fitting TRBD1. The chain's CDR3 is CAWTTGTAETQYF. In DNA form, the CDR3 reads TGTGCCTGGACCACCGGGACAGCGGAGACCCAGTACTTC.